A selection of T cell receptor beta chains follows, all from one sample in a study of glioma-infiltrating T cells. TCRdb fed the multiplex PCR reads into MiXCR, producing one record per CDR3 protein. The profile covers about 44,000 distinct CDR3 sequences, with about 20% appearing a single time and less than 7% taken by the ten largest. Sequenced sample: glioma tissue, nonneoplastic brain tissue, or PBMCs (not recorded which). The receptors stem from a human donor with low-grade glioma or glioblastoma, undergoing nonglioma brain surgery, or in good health (not recorded which). Each CDR3 is given with its conserved first and last residue. The D gene is left open where the match is weak. Not all rows give a size; the values are once, few, many and, for expanded clones, a class.

j_gene | abundance | v_gene | d_gene | CDR3aa
TRBJ1-5 | many | TRBV7-2 | . | CASSLAGPYSNQPQHF
TRBJ2-1 | many | TRBV5-6 | TRBD2 | CASGGTSVNEQFF
TRBJ2-1 | many | TRBV4-1 | TRBD1 | CASSADRGVDNEQFF
TRBJ1-1 | . | TRBV7-3 | TRBD1 | CASSASGGSNTEAFF
TRBJ2-7 | . | TRBV5-1 | TRBD2 | CASSFGSGSWNEQYF
TRBJ2-7 | . | TRBV5-4 | TRBD1 | CASSSPPGQDYEQYF
TRBJ1-5 | many | TRBV9 | TRBD1 | CASRNLQGNQPQHF
TRBJ1-5 | . | TRBV27 | . | CASSPALSDQPQHF
TRBJ2-1 | few | TRBV4-2 | . | CASSQDLGGASYNEQFF
TRBJ1-1 | many | TRBV5-1 | TRBD1 | CASSPGQGNTEAFF
TRBJ2-3 | few | TRBV7-2 | TRBD2 | CASSLTASGRAGSTDTQYF
TRBJ1-5 | . | TRBV12-5 | . | CASGFEGDQPQHF
TRBJ2-7 | . | TRBV7-2 | . | CASSAATNGITCEQYF
TRBJ2-5 | many | TRBV2 | . | CASSEGVAKGTQYF
TRBJ1-3 | many | TRBV6-2/TRBV6-3 | . | CASSYRISGNTIYF
TRBJ2-5 | . | TRBV29-1 | . | CSAERETQYF
TRBJ2-1 | many | TRBV7-9 | TRBD1 | CASSLPKGQGEYNEQFF
TRBJ1-2 | many | TRBV4-2 | . | CASSQDSGPANYGYTF
TRBJ2-3 | many | TRBV11-2 | . | CASSALSRTDTQYF
TRBJ2-1 | many | TRBV10-3 | TRBD2 | CAISDPSGGANYEQFF
TRBJ2-7 | many | TRBV5-1 | . | CASSEGPQGYEQYF
TRBJ2-7 | few | TRBV12-3/TRBV12-4 | TRBD1 | CASSRTTGVAYEQYF
TRBJ2-3 | many | TRBV11-3 | . | CASSTGGPADTQYF
TRBJ2-5 | many | TRBV3-1 | . | CASSQAEETQYF
TRBJ2-2 | many | TRBV4-2 | . | CASSQVPFARAGELFF
TRBJ2-5 | many | TRBV5-1 | . | CASSLTPADGQETQYF
TRBJ2-3 | many | TRBV6-4 | . | CASSDLGHTDTQYF
TRBJ2-7 | . | TRBV4-1 | . | CASSQGTPWTRSSYEQYF
TRBJ2-3 | . | TRBV15 | . | CATIRGGANTQYF
TRBJ2-7 | . | TRBV27 | . | CASRLSVSTYEQYF
TRBJ2-1 | many | TRBV2 | . | CASKGEFPGDEQFF
TRBJ1-5 | . | TRBV19 | TRBD1 | CASTLLFGQGWDNKPQHF
TRBJ1-5 | . | TRBV29-1 | TRBD1 | CSVAQGDQPQHF
TRBJ1-6 | many | TRBV28 | TRBD1 | CASARQGNSPLHF
TRBJ2-5 | many | TRBV7-9 | TRBD2 | CASSLAWTRQRSFETQYF
TRBJ2-2 | . | TRBV5-1 | . | CASSMGNTGELLF
TRBJ1-1 | many | TRBV5-1 | . | CASSLEGWTEAFF